Shown below are 4 T cell receptor beta chains from a single sample sequenced in a study of blood T cell repertoires in COVID-19. This table comes from immunoSEQ multiplex PCR, and its TCRdb copy is limited to in-frame clones, with some not included. The table includes under 300,000 clones, about 89% detected once. Specimen: peripheral blood. The receptors here all came from a man aged 45-65 years with acute or convalescent COVID-19.

This clone showed up just a few times. The chain carries TRBV6-5 and TRBJ1-2; D may be TRBD1 (6 bases). From germline, CDR1 is MNHEY and CDR2 SVGAGI. This CDR3 is 13 amino acids long. V lost 4 bases and J lost 7, with 13 bases in between. The CDR3 DNA follows: TGTGCCAGCAGTTTACACAGGGCGGGTGGCTACACCTTC. Encoded protein: CASSLHRAGGYTF.

The chain carries TRBV19 and TRBJ1-1; D gene ambiguous. The V gene lost 5 bases and the J gene lost 1 base, with 11 bases spanning the gap. Looked up from germline, CDR1 is LNHDA and CDR2 is SQIVND (reference sequence). The CDR3 is 14 residues long. The CDR3 DNA sequence: TGTGCCAGTAGTTCACGCGGGGAGAACACTGAAGCTTTCTTT. Translation: CASSSRGENTEAFF.

This clone has more than one count but fewer than ten. The V call is TRBV6-6, the J call TRBJ1-5; D is perhaps TRBD1 (5 bases). CDR1 and CDR2 (germline): MNHNY, SVGAGI (reference sequence). The V gene lost 5 bases and the J gene lost 1 base, with 9 bases spanning the gap. The CDR3 consists of 14 residues. CDR3 sequence (DNA): TGTGCCAGCAGTCCTCAGGGAAGCAATCAGCCCCAGCATTTT. As protein: CASSPQGSNQPQHF.

V is TRBV29-1 and J is TRBJ2-1, with 8 bases matching TRBD1. Looked up from germline, CDR1 is SQVTM and CDR2 is ANQGSEA. The CDR3 sequence is 13 residues long. Germline trimming cut 6 bases from V and 8 bases from J; bases unmatched to any gene: 9. This CDR3 reads CSVRTGPGHEQFF. CDR3 sequence (DNA): TGCAGCGTACGGACAGGGCCGGGACATGAGCAGTTCTTC.